Each of the 2 T cell receptor beta chains below was sequenced from the same sample in a study of T cell repertoires in cytomegalovirus infection. The antigens for these receptors are not known. TCRdb fed the reads into MiXCR, producing one record per CDR3 protein. The sample carries 200,000 or so distinct CDR3 sequences, approximately 38% recorded once. Sample: CD8+ T cells from cultured PBMCs, taken from culture after CMV antigen stimulation. Receptors were obtained from a human donor in good health (CMV status not recorded). Some clones in this sample may be carry-over from other donors' samples.

The J gene is TRBJ2-5, the V gene TRBV27; tentatively, D is TRBD1 (5 bases). V was trimmed by 5 bases and J by 2 bases, leaving 15 bases between them. CDR1 is MNHEY, CDR2 SMNVEV, per germline (reference sequence). CDR3 length equals 15 residues. The CDR3 loop is CASSPRARVQETQYF. Written as DNA, the CDR3 is TGTGCCAGCAGTCCCCGGGCCAGGGTTCAAGAGACCCAGTACTTC.

Concerning this clonotype: A single base separates this from a much larger clone, so it may be a read error. The chain couples TRBV7-9 to TRBJ2-2, with 7 bases that match TRBD2. The germline V gene has CDR1 SEHNR and CDR2 FQNEAQ (reference sequence). This CDR3 has 18 residues. The DNA for the CDR3 is TGTGCCAGCAGCAGCTTAGTGGCGGGGGACCTCCCCACCGGGGTGCTGTTTTTT. Translating it yields CASSSLVAGDLPTGVLFF.